The 9 T cell receptor beta chains given below trace back to one sample, sequenced in a study of beta chain features in type 1 diabetes. Sequencing targeted expressed TCRB transcripts, as all isolated RNA had been reverse transcribed. Repertoires were generated with immunoSEQ multiplex PCR, while TCRdb's copy carries only in-frame clones and drops some. The sample includes about 330,000 clones, approximately 10% of them seen just once. Sequencing was carried out using naive CD4+ T cells from blood. The source of these receptors is a woman in her twenties or thirties in good health.

In this sample, this clone turned up a few times. Its ends do not fully match the called genes, so a read error is possible. The chain uses TRBV5-1 and TRBJ2-7, with 9 bases aligning to TRBD1. Germline V gene sequence: CDR1 SGHRS, CDR2 YFSETQ. This CDR3 contains 14 residues. In DNA, the CDR3 is TGCGCCAGCAGATTGGGACAGGGTATTTACGAGCAGTACTTC. Its translation: CASRLGQGIYEQYF.

The gene calls are TRBV25-1 and TRBJ2-1; 8 nucleotides agree with TRBD2. Looked up from germline, CDR1 is MGHDK and CDR2 is SYGVNS. This CDR3 has 16 residues. With V trimmed by 4 bases and J by 7 bases, 12 bases remained unmatched. The CDR3 nucleotides read TGTGCCAGCAGTGTCCCTGGGTTAGCGGGATATAATGAGCAGTTCTTC. Translation: CASSVPGLAGYNEQFF.

This chain uses TRBV7-2 with TRBJ2-4, with D tentatively TRBD1 (6 bases). V was shortened by 0 bases and J by 0 bases, with 24 bases between the two germline ends. CDR1 SGHTA and CDR2 FQGNSA come from the germline V gene. The CDR3 spans 21 residues. CDR3 coding DNA: TGTGCCAGCAGCTTAGCGAAGGCAGGGGAGTTTGGGGCTCTAGCCAAAAACATTCAGTACTTC. Its protein product is CASSLAKAGEFGALAKNIQYF.

A few counts support this clone. V is TRBV28 and J is TRBJ2-1; 11 positions match TRBD2. The CDR3 has 12 residues. The germline V gene has CDR1 MDHEN and CDR2 SYDVKM. V was clipped by 9 bases and J by 13 bases; unmatched bases: 8. CDR3 in amino acids: CASLAGGSRQFF. CDR3 DNA sequence: TGTGCCAGTCTAGCGGGAGGATCGAGACAGTTCTTC.

This clone appeared a few times. This rearrangement joins TRBV27 to TRBJ2-2; D ambiguous. The CDR3 extends over 14 amino acids. V shed 2 bases and J shed 3 bases, with 7 bases lying between them. Germline lookup yields CDR1 MNHEY and CDR2 SMNVEV (reference sequence). The CDR3 coding sequence is TGTGCCAGCAGTTTACACAGATACACCGGGGAGCTGTTTTTT. This gives the protein CASSLHRYTGELFF.

This clone has more than one count but fewer than ten. The chain recombines TRBV18 with TRBJ2-1; TRBD2 agrees at 12 bases. The germline CDR1 and CDR2 sequences are KGHSH and LQKENI. This CDR3 is 16 amino acids long. With 0 bases clipped from V and 7 bases from J, the junction kept 4 bases outside the gene matches. CDR3 in amino acids: CASSPPTSGRINEQFF. CDR3 nucleotide sequence: TGTGCCAGCTCACCACCCACTAGCGGGAGGATTAATGAGCAGTTCTTC. Drawing the rest from reference TRBV18 and TRBJ2-1, the complete variable domain is NAGVMQNPRHLVRRRGQEARLRCSPMKGHSHVYWYRQLPEEGLKFMVYLQKENIIDESGMPKERFSAEFPKEGPSILRIQQVVRGDSAAYFCASSPPTSGRINEQFFGPGTRLTVL.

The genes are TRBV21-1 and TRBJ2-5; TRBD1, the D gene given by the table, was not confirmed from the DNA. TRBV21-1 is a documented pseudogene. This CDR3 has 14 residues. The CDR3 DNA sequence: TGTGCCAGCAGCAAAGCGGCCTGTCCGGAGACCCAGTACTTC. It specifies CASSKAACPETQYF.

This clone was observed a few times. This rearrangement joins TRBV18 to TRBJ2-7; tentatively, D is TRBD1 (5 bases). This CDR3 comprises 14 residues. From germline, CDR1 is KGHSH and CDR2 LQKENI. V lost 3 bases to trimming and J lost 2 bases, with 11 bases between them. CDR3 sequence: CASSPSQATYEQYF. CDR3 DNA: TGTGCCAGCTCACCTTCACAGGCAACCTACGAGCAGTACTTC.

This clone has a handful of counts. This same CDR3 is encoded by further DNA sequences in the sample. V usage is TRBV18 and J usage is TRBJ2-5, with TRBD2 matching 10 bases. CDR3 length equals 15 residues. Germline V gives CDR1 KGHSH, CDR2 LQKENI. V was clipped by 3 bases and J by 1 base; unmatched bases: 2. CDR3 bases: TGTGCCAGCTCACCTACTAGCGGGACCCAAGAGACCCAGTACTTC. The encoded protein is CASSPTSGTQETQYF.